This T cell receptor (beta chain) was sequenced in a study of graft-versus-host responses after intestinal transplantation. Study-level background: Anti-thymocyte globulin was used for induction in all recipients, who then took tacrolimus and steroids for 3 to 4 years. Study results and caveats: Where graft-donor T cell macrochimerism was present, patients had high graft-versus-host to host-versus-graft clonal ratios in allografts. Researchers found GvH clones in recipient marrow, and some showed up first in ileum or blood.

Method: immunoSEQ multiplex PCR; TCRdb's copy keeps in-frame clones and lacks some. Of over 15,000 clones in the sample, around 40% are singletons; the top ten hold 1.5% to 2.5%. V was cut by 0 bases and J by 4 bases, with 3 bases left in between. The CDR3 is 12 residues long. Per the germline V gene, CDR1 is SGHTS and CDR2 is YDEGEE. This clone was observed a few times. The sequencing here drew on alloreactive CD4+ T cells from a mixed lymphocyte reaction culture, taken before transplantation. Regarding subset: CFSE-low proliferating T cells sorted from roughly 6-day pre-transplant mixed lymphocyte reaction (GvH or HvG direction). The V call is TRBV5-8, the J call TRBJ2-3, with D unresolved. The clonotype was recovered from a human patient who was an organ donor for intestinal transplantation. Here the CDR3 DNA reads TGTGCCAGCAGCTTGGTGCCAGATACGCAGTATTTT. Translation: CASSLVPDTQYF. Together with reference TRBV5-8 and TRBJ2-3, the CDR3 gives the full variable domain: EAGVTQSPTHLIKTRGQQATLRCSPISGHTSVYWYQQALGLGLQFLLWYDEGEERNRGNFPPRFSGRQFPNYSSELNVNALELEDSALYLCASSLVPDTQYFGPGTRLTVL.